The rows below give T cell receptor beta chains drawn from one sample of a study of shared clonotypes between healthy human individuals. The repertoire was sequenced with immunoSEQ multiplex PCR; TCRdb's copy has only in-frame clones and lacks some. The sample lists more than 2 million clones, 80% to 95% occurring once. Material: naive CD8+ T cells from PBMCs. The receptors come from a man between 18 and 29 years old in good health. Some clones in this sample may be carry-over from other donors' samples. CDR3s include the opening cysteine and the closing phenylalanine or tryptophan. The D gene is left open where the match is weak. Only some rows state a clone size, as once, few, many or a class for expanded clones.

J,size,D,V,CDR3,DNA
TRBJ2-3,NA,NA,TRBV5-1,CASSLGGFISDTQYF,TGCGCCAGCAGCTTGGGGGGCTTCATCTCAGATACGCAGTATTTT
TRBJ2-7,NA,NA,TRBV5-4,CASSWGAYEQYF,TGTGCCAGCAGCTGGGGGGCCTACGAGCAGTACTTC
TRBJ2-7,NA,TRBD1,TRBV7-2,CASSRWDSPYEQYF,TGTGCCAGCAGCCGATGGGACAGCCCCTACGAGCAGTACTTC
TRBJ2-1,NA,NA,TRBV9,CASSPREDEQFF,TGTGCCAGCAGCCCCCGTGAGGATGAGCAGTTCTTC
TRBJ2-2,NA,TRBD2,TRBV4-1,CASSLLAGAVGELFF,TGCGCCAGCAGCCTCCTAGCGGGAGCGGTCGGGGAGCTGTTTTTT
TRBJ2-2,NA,NA,TRBV7-9,CASSTPGYTGELFF,TGTGCCAGCAGCACCCCGGGTTACACCGGGGAGCTGTTTTTT
TRBJ1-1,NA,NA,TRBV2,CASLQNQGWNTEAFF,TGTGCCAGCCTACAGAACCAAGGCTGGAACACTGAAGCTTTCTTT
TRBJ2-1,NA,NA,TRBV19,CASSIVGPSGGGSYNEQFF,TGTGCCAGTAGTATAGTAGGGCCTAGCGGAGGGGGCTCCTACAATGAGCAGTTCTTC
TRBJ2-3,NA,NA,TRBV28,CASSLIWRDFQDTQYF,TGTGCCAGCAGTTTAATCTGGCGGGACTTCCAGGATACGCAGTATTTT
TRBJ2-1,NA,TRBD2,TRBV6-6,CASSLPGLASNEQFF,TGTGCCAGCAGTTTACCGGGACTAGCTTCAAATGAGCAGTTCTTC
TRBJ1-2,NA,TRBD1,TRBV7-9,CASSFRLTGAYGYTF,TGTGCCAGCAGCTTCAGATTGACAGGGGCCTATGGCTACACCTTC
TRBJ1-2,few,TRBD1,TRBV6-4,CASSAAGGYGYTF,TGTGCCAGCAGTGCTGCAGGGGGCTATGGCTACACCTTC
TRBJ2-3,NA,TRBD1,TRBV29-1,CSGDATGMRDTQYF,TGCAGCGGCGATGCGACAGGGATGAGAGATACGCAGTATTTT
TRBJ2-7,NA,TRBD1,TRBV27,CASSLQGRGPGEQYF,TGTGCCAGCAGTTTACAGGGCAGGGGGCCCGGGGAGCAGTACTTC
TRBJ2-4,NA,TRBD1,TRBV7-9,CASSFRTGENIQYF,TGTGCCAGCAGCTTCCGGACAGGGGAAAACATTCAGTACTTC
TRBJ2-7,NA,NA,TRBV28,CASSRPGMVYEQYF,TGTGCCAGCAGCCGGCCGGGGATGGTCTACGAGCAGTACTTC
TRBJ1-1,NA,NA,TRBV27,CASSLGGWGSDEAFF,TGTGCCAGCAGTTTAGGTGGGTGGGGTTCTGATGAAGCTTTCTTT
TRBJ1-1,NA,NA,TRBV16,CASSQSSTEAFF,TGTGCCAGCAGCCAATCGAGCACTGAAGCTTTCTTT
TRBJ2-1,once,TRBD2,TRBV5-1,CASSLEVAGPYNEQFF,TGCGCCAGCAGCTTGGAGGTAGCGGGACCCTACAATGAGCAGTTCTTC
TRBJ1-2,NA,NA,TRBV28,CASTIQGFQYGYTF,TGTGCCAGCACCATACAGGGCTTCCAGTATGGCTACACCTTC
TRBJ2-7,NA,NA,TRBV30,CAWRDFGTNPYEQYF,TGTGCCTGGAGGGACTTCGGGACCAATCCCTACGAGCAGTACTTC
TRBJ2-7,NA,NA,TRBV5-4,CASSLLASGHEQYF,TGTGCCAGCAGCTTGCTGGCTAGTGGCCACGAGCAGTACTTC
TRBJ1-2,NA,TRBD1,TRBV6-5,CASSYLGTGYGYTF,TGTGCCAGCAGTTACCTTGGGACAGGCTATGGCTACACCTTC
TRBJ2-3,NA,NA,TRBV7-8,CASSLGAFTDTQYF,TGTGCCAGCAGCTTAGGGGCCTTCACAGATACGCAGTATTTT
TRBJ2-6,NA,NA,TRBV28,CASSLSAWSGANVLTF,TGTGCCAGCAGTTTATCTGCGTGGTCTGGGGCCAACGTCCTGACTTTC
TRBJ2-1,NA,TRBD2,TRBV5-1,CASSFTSGSSYNEQFF,TGCGCCAGCAGCTTCACTAGCGGCAGCTCCTACAATGAGCAGTTCTTC
TRBJ2-5,NA,TRBD1,TRBV6-6,CASSYYRGETQYF,TGTGCCAGCAGTTATTACAGGGGAGAGACCCAGTACTTC
TRBJ2-4,NA,NA,TRBV28,CASSLTSVRGDIQYF,TGTGCCAGCAGTTTAACATCGGTCAGGGGAGACATTCAGTACTTC
TRBJ1-5,NA,NA,TRBV30,CAWRDRHNGNQPQHF,TGTGCCTGGAGAGACCGGCACAACGGCAATCAGCCCCAGCATTTT
TRBJ2-7,few,NA,TRBV27,CASSLSVALSYEQYF,TGTGCCAGCAGTTTATCAGTAGCCCTCTCCTACGAGCAGTACTTC
TRBJ2-7,NA,NA,TRBV5-1,CASSGALLGYEQYF,TGCGCCAGCAGCGGAGCGCTTCTCGGCTACGAGCAGTACTTC
TRBJ1-2,NA,NA,TRBV27,CASSLSRGEDYGYTF,TGTGCCAGCAGTTTGTCCCGAGGGGAGGACTATGGCTACACCTTC
TRBJ2-7,NA,TRBD2,TRBV10-1,CASITGTSGIYEQYF,TGCGCCAGCATTACCGGGACTAGCGGAATATACGAGCAGTACTTC
TRBJ2-2,once,NA,TRBV19,CASFHTGELFF,TGTGCCAGTTTTCACACCGGGGAGCTGTTTTTT
TRBJ1-1,once,TRBD1,TRBV28,CASSLRTGSYTEAFF,TGTGCCAGCAGTTTAAGGACAGGGTCTTACACTGAAGCTTTCTTT
TRBJ2-5,NA,TRBD2,TRBV7-7,CASSTRGTSGRGGETQYF,TGTGCCAGCAGCACCCGAGGGACTAGCGGGAGGGGCGGTGAGACCCAGTACTTC
TRBJ2-1,NA,TRBD2,TRBV9,CASSPTRRGEQFF,TGTGCCAGCAGCCCCACGAGGCGGGGGGAGCAGTTCTTC
TRBJ2-1,NA,TRBD2,TRBV27,CASSSTRTSGSYPPLDEQFF,TGTGCCAGCAGTTCGACTCGGACTAGCGGGAGTTATCCCCCGCTCGATGAGCAGTTCTTC
TRBJ2-7,NA,TRBD2,TRBV5-1,CASSLTSGGPGEQYF,TGCGCCAGCAGCTTGACTAGCGGGGGGCCAGGCGAGCAGTACTTC
TRBJ2-1,NA,NA,TRBV7-9,CASSPKGDYNEQFF,TGTGCCAGCAGCCCAAAAGGAGACTACAATGAGCAGTTCTTC
TRBJ2-3,NA,TRBD2,TRBV13,CASSLLREGLTDTQYF,TGTGCCAGCAGCTTATTGCGGGAGGGCCTAACAGATACGCAGTATTTT
TRBJ1-3,NA,NA,TRBV4-2,CASSGSGFSGNTIYF,TGTGCCAGCAGCGGATCCGGCTTCTCTGGAAACACCATATATTTT
TRBJ2-2,NA,TRBD2,TRBV9,CASSVGLAGFTGELFF,TGTGCCAGCAGCGTAGGACTAGCGGGCTTCACCGGGGAGCTGTTTTTT
TRBJ1-2,few,NA,TRBV19,CASSMGTSGYTF,TGTGCCAGTAGTATGGGGACCAGTGGCTACACCTTC
TRBJ2-1,NA,NA,TRBV5-4,CASGAPRGRYNEQFF,TGTGCCAGCGGAGCGCCCCGCGGAAGGTACAATGAGCAGTTCTTC
TRBJ2-1,NA,NA,TRBV7-9,CASTRKVEEQFF,TGTGCCAGCACCCGAAAGGTGGAGGAGCAGTTCTTC
TRBJ1-1,NA,NA,TRBV19,CASSIYPGEKNTEAFF,TGTGCCAGTAGTATATATCCAGGGGAGAAGAACACTGAAGCTTTCTTT
TRBJ2-5,NA,TRBD2,TRBV4-1,CASSRLAVIQETQYF,TGCGCCAGCAGCCGACTAGCGGTTATACAAGAGACCCAGTACTTC
TRBJ1-5,NA,NA,TRBV5-8,CASSLDRANQPQHF,TGTGCCAGCAGCTTGGACAGAGCCAATCAGCCCCAGCATTTT
TRBJ2-3,NA,TRBD1,TRBV4-3,CASSRRIRDRRNADTQYF,TGCGCCAGCAGCCGGAGAATCCGGGACAGGAGAAACGCAGATACGCAGTATTTT
TRBJ2-5,NA,TRBD1,TRBV7-6,CASSTPLGTGGETQYF,TGTGCCAGCAGCACACCTCTAGGGACAGGGGGAGAGACCCAGTACTTC
TRBJ1-2,NA,NA,TRBV19,CASRTEDYGYTF,TGTGCCAGTAGGACAGAGGACTATGGCTACACCTTC
TRBJ2-1,NA,TRBD2,TRBV9,CASSPPLAGEYNEQFF,TGTGCCAGCAGCCCTCCCCTGGCGGGAGAGTACAATGAGCAGTTCTTC
TRBJ2-7,NA,NA,TRBV9,CASSVGLGSSSYEQYF,TGTGCCAGCAGCGTAGGTCTAGGGTCAAGCTCCTACGAGCAGTACTTC
TRBJ2-2,NA,NA,TRBV9,CASSPGRKHGGGELFF,TGTGCCAGCAGCCCGGGGAGAAAGCATGGGGGCGGGGAGCTGTTTTTT